The present T cell receptor beta chain was sequenced within a study of T cell responses to AZD1222 COVID-19 vaccine. Study-level findings and limits: Females outnumbered males among donors, who were mostly white British; clonal diversity was possibly underestimated.

Repertoires were generated with immunoSEQ multiplex PCR, while TCRdb's copy carries only in-frame clones and drops some. The repertoire holds about 47,000 clones, over 75% seen once, with approximately 21% in the top ten. Trimming left V 6 bases short and J 8 bases short, with 14 bases between. The CDR3 extends over 14 amino acids. Per germline, CDR1 MNHEY and CDR2 SVGAGI. With respect to this clone: Antigen unknown.

The V and J genes are TRBV6-5 and TRBJ1-6, with D hard to call. The sample in question was peripheral blood, obtained 28 days after the second dose of the MenACWY control vaccine. The clonotype was recovered from an adult who received the MenACWY meningococcal vaccine as a control. The DNA for the CDR3 is TGTGCCAGCAGCCACACTTGGGAGGATTCACCCCTCCACTTT. It encodes CASSHTWEDSPLHF.